Following are 30 T cell receptor beta chains from one sample sequenced in a study of blood T cells in healthy people across ages. A second about 7 to 11 cycle PCR used barcoded and J-beta primers. In TCRdb, the 5' RACE reads were re-called with MiXCR into one record per CDR3 protein. The data hold about 730,000 distinct CDR3 sequences, with roughly two fifths observed a single time. Sequencing used blood. All receptors derive from a woman in her sixties or seventies in good health.

The J gene is TRBJ2-7, the V gene TRBV7-2; the D call may be TRBD1 or TRBD2 (5 bases each). V gave up 5 bases and J gave up 5 bases, with 28 bases separating them. The CDR3 is 18 amino acids. Per germline, CDR1 SGHTA and CDR2 FQGNSA. Here the CDR3 reads CASSLSLSLRVGEDEQYF. CDR3 nucleotide sequence: TGTGCCAGCAGCCTAAGCCTCAGCCTGCGGGTAGGGGAAGACGAGCAGTACTTC.

The chain links TRBV5-6 to TRBJ1-5; D perhaps matches TRBD1 (5 bases). CDR3 size: 14 residues. Germline V gene sequence: CDR1 SGHDT, CDR2 YYEEEE. V lost 3 bases and J 5 bases, leaving 12 bases between the germline ends. The CDR3 loop is CASSSPRGDQPQHF. The CDR3 region has the DNA TGTGCCAGCAGCTCCCCTCGGGGGGATCAGCCCCAGCATTTT.

This clonotype was seen repeatedly, ten times or more. This chain joins TRBV7-2 and TRBJ2-3; D is undetermined. This CDR3 spans 14 amino acids. The germline gives CDR1 SGHTA, CDR2 FQGNSA. V was shortened by 3 bases and J by 0 bases, with 7 bases between the two germline ends. DNA for the CDR3: TGTGCCAGCAGCTTGGTAGGAAGCACAGATACGCAGTATTTT. Translated, it gives CASSLVGSTDTQYF.

The chain combines TRBV21-1 with TRBJ2-6; the table's TRBD1 call for D was not verified on the DNA. TRBV21-1 is an annotated pseudogene. The CDR3 consists of 13 residues. In DNA form, the CDR3 reads TGTGCCAGTTGTGGACAGGGGGCCAACGTCCTGACTTTC. Translated, it gives CASCGQGANVLTF.

The chain couples TRBV11-3 to TRBJ1-6; D ambiguous. Germline V gene sequence: CDR1 SGHNT, CDR2 YENEEA. Trimming removed 1 base at V and 9 bases at J, with 10 bases between. The CDR3 length is 14 residues. The chain's CDR3 is CASSLGRLSSPLHF. The CDR3 DNA is TGTGCCAGCAGCTTAGGGAGATTAAGTTCACCCCTCCACTTT.

V and J are TRBV9 and TRBJ1-1; possibly TRBD1 for D (6 bases). V lost 2 bases and J lost 2, with 10 bases in between. The CDR3 has 14 amino acids. CDR1 is SGDLS and CDR2 is YYNGEE in the germline V gene. CDR3 sequence reads: CASSVTGVNTEAFF. The DNA of the CDR3 is TGTGCCAGCAGCGTGACAGGTGTCAACACTGAAGCTTTCTTT.

This clonotype was counted ten times or more. The rearrangement uses TRBV11-1 and TRBJ2-1, with 9 bases fitting TRBD2. V trimming: 5 bases; J trimming: 9 bases; junction bases outside the gene matches: 14. The CDR3 consists of 16 residues. Per germline, CDR1 SGHAT and CDR2 FQDESV (reference sequence). The CDR3 is CASSRSLAGQYREQFF. In DNA form, the CDR3 reads TGTGCCAGCAGCCGATCACTAGCGGGTCAGTACCGTGAGCAGTTCTTC.

This clonotype was counted only a few times. The chain uses TRBV12-3 or TRBV12-4 and TRBJ2-3; possibly TRBD2 for D (7 bases). The CDR3 has 15 residues. V was pared by 7 bases and J by 0 bases, with 14 bases between. DNA for the CDR3: TGTGCCAGCACCCCCGGGGGGCTGAGCACAGATACGCAGTATTTT. Translation: CASTPGGLSTDTQYF.

This clonotype was recorded a few times. The V call is TRBV7-6, the J call TRBJ2-5; TRBD2 matches at 7 bases. The CDR3 spans 16 residues. V lost 0 bases and J lost 2; bases outside the gene matches: 6. Germline-derived CDR1 and CDR2 are SGHVS and FNYEAQ. CDR3 in DNA: TGTGCCAGCAGCTTAGCGGCAGCCGGGAGGCAAGAGACCCAGTACTTC. This translates into CASSLAAAGRQETQYF.

This chain links TRBV6-5 with TRBJ1-4; D possibly corresponds to TRBD1 (5 bases). CDR3 length: 13 residues. Deletions cut 8 bases from V and 7 bases from J, with 14 bases between. CDR1 is MNHEY, CDR2 SVGAGI, per germline. CDR3 nucleotide sequence: TGTGCCAGCGGGCAGGGAGGAAGTGAAAAACTGTTTTTT. Protein product: CASGQGGSEKLFF.

This chain links TRBV20-1 with TRBJ2-7, with D unclear. The germline CDR1 and CDR2 sequences are DFQATT and SNEGSKA (reference sequence). Trimming left V 6 bases short and J 3 bases short, with 15 bases between. The CDR3 is 13 residues long. The CDR3 DNA reads as TGCAGTGCCATCTCATCCCTCTACTACGAGCAGTACTTC. It encodes CSAISSLYYEQYF.

This rearrangement joins TRBV28 to TRBJ1-2; TRBD1 matches 8 bases. The CDR3 consists of 13 residues. V lost 6 bases to trimming and J lost 4 bases; unmatched junction nucleotides: 4. From germline, CDR1 is MDHEN and CDR2 SYDVKM. CDR3 nucleotides: TGTGCCAGCAGACGGACAGGGTGCTATGGCTACACCTTC. The encoded protein is CASRRTGCYGYTF.

J is TRBJ1-4 and V is TRBV6-6, with D hard to call. The CDR3 runs 13 residues. V gave up 7 bases and J gave up 8 bases, with 14 bases separating them. Germline V CDR1 and CDR2: MNHNY, SVGAGI (reference sequence). The DNA of the CDR3 is TGTGCCAGCAACCAGGACGGACTCGAAAAACTGTTTTTT. Residues: CASNQDGLEKLFF.

The V and J genes are TRBV5-4 and TRBJ2-5, with 9 nucleotides matching TRBD2. CDR3 length: 14 amino acids. V lost 3 bases to trimming and J lost 11 bases; unmatched junction nucleotides: 11. The germline gives CDR1 SGHNT, CDR2 YYREEE (reference sequence). This chain's CDR3 is CASSSSGTGNEQYF. DNA of the CDR3: TGTGCCAGCAGCTCTAGCGGGACGGGGAATGAGCAGTACTTC.

This clonotype was seen ten or more times. The chain combines TRBV4-2 with TRBJ2-7; tentatively, D is TRBD1 or TRBD2 (5 bases each). The V end lost 0 bases, the J end lost 6 bases, and 15 bases lay between the germline ends. Germline V gene sequence: CDR1 LGHNA, CDR2 YNFKEQ. This CDR3 is 15 amino acids long. The CDR3 spells CASSQDPGTLSEQYF. DNA for the CDR3: TGTGCCAGCAGCCAAGATCCGGGGACCCTTTCCGAGCAGTACTTC.

This chain joins TRBV9 and TRBJ1-1; D remains unclear. The CDR3 consists of 19 residues. Per the germline V gene, CDR1 is SGDLS and CDR2 is YYNGEE. V lost 0 bases and J 0 bases, leaving 21 bases between the germline ends. The CDR3 protein is CASSVVNHPTWRVNTEAFF. The CDR3 DNA reads as TGTGCCAGCAGCGTAGTCAACCACCCCACGTGGAGGGTGAACACTGAAGCTTTCTTT.

This clonotype was seen at least ten times. The chain has TRBV29-1 and TRBJ2-1; possible D gene TRBD1, 6 bases. Per the germline V gene, CDR1 is SQVTM and CDR2 is ANQGSEA. The CDR3 extends over 15 amino acids. Trimming removed 1 base at V and 2 bases at J, with 12 bases between. CDR3 in amino acids: CSVEGGQGPYNEQFF. The CDR3 region has the DNA TGCAGCGTTGAAGGCGGGCAGGGGCCCTACAATGAGCAGTTCTTC.

The chain is built from TRBV6-5 and TRBJ2-3; possibly TRBD2 for D (5 bases). With 4 bases removed from V and 0 bases from J, the gap between germline ends came to 20 bases. The CDR3 totals 18 residues. Germline CDR1 MNHEY, CDR2 SVGAGI. CDR3 in DNA: TGTGCCAGCAGTTTGGACTTTCCAAATATCGCCAGCACAGATACGCAGTATTTT. This codes for CASSLDFPNIASTDTQYF.

The gene calls are TRBV20-1 and TRBJ2-3; D is possibly TRBD1 (7 bases). Trimming removed 0 bases at V and 1 base at J, with 11 bases between. The CDR3 is 15 residues long. Germline V gene lookup returns CDR1 DFQATT and CDR2 SNEGSKA (reference sequence). The CDR3 coding sequence is TGCAGTGCTAGAGATGGCAGGGGGGGCACAGATACGCAGTATTTT. It translates to CSARDGRGGTDTQYF.

The rearrangement uses TRBV29-1 and TRBJ1-2; 7 bases line up with TRBD1. V lost 0 bases and J lost 8; bases outside the gene matches: 15. Germline V gives CDR1 SQVTM, CDR2 ANQGSEA. The length of the CDR3 is 16 residues. In DNA form, the CDR3 reads TGCAGCGTTGAAGAAGCCGGTAGACAGGGAGCGAACGGCTACACCTTC. Protein: CSVEEAGRQGANGYTF.

This clonotype was seen more than once but under ten times. The chain carries TRBV2 and TRBJ2-5, with a possible D match to TRBD2 (7 bases). CDR1 and CDR2 from the germline V gene are SNHLY and FYNNEI. Between the trimmed V and J ends, which lost 2 bases and 4 bases, there was a span of 8 bases. The CDR3 extends over 13 amino acids. DNA of the CDR3: TGTGCCAGCAGTGAAAGGGGGGGAGAGACCCAGTACTTC. It codes for CASSERGGETQYF.

Remarks on this clonotype: Its ends do not fully match the called genes, so a read error is possible. The genes are TRBV4-1 and TRBJ2-7, with 8 bases lining up with TRBD1. The CDR3 runs to 17 residues. Germline loops: CDR1 MGHRA, CDR2 YSYEKL. The DNA for the CDR3 is TGCGCCAGCAGCCAATTTGAGGGCGCAGGGGGCTCCTACGAGCAGTACTTT. Translated: CASSQFEGAGGSYEQYF.

The chain combines TRBV15 with TRBJ1-5; D unclear. The length of the CDR3 is 16 residues. Germline loops: CDR1 LNHNV, CDR2 YYDKDF (reference sequence). Trimming removed 0 bases from V and 2 bases from J, with 11 bases in between. This chain's CDR3 is CATSRDEGSGNQPQHF. CDR3 coding DNA: TGTGCCACCAGCAGAGATGAGGGCTCTGGCAATCAGCCCCAGCATTTT.

The chain joins TRBV5-6 to TRBJ2-2; 7 bases match TRBD1. Germline CDR1 reads SGHDT; CDR2 reads YYEEEE. The trim removed 3 bases at V and 5 bases at J, leaving 13 bases unmatched. The CDR3 loop spans 17 amino acids. CDR3 coding DNA: TGTGCCAGCAGCTCCTTACTTACAGGGGTTCGGACCGGGGAGCTGTTTTTT. This gives the protein CASSSLLTGVRTGELFF.

This clonotype has just a few counts. The genes are TRBV5-1 and TRBJ1-1; 9 bases are shared with TRBD1. The CDR3 consists of 14 residues. V was pared by 4 bases and J by 5 bases, with 6 bases of the junction left unmatched. The V gene's germline CDR1 is SGHRS and CDR2 YFSETQ. The CDR3 nucleotides are TGCGCCAGCAGCACAAGGACAGGGGAAACTGAAGCTTTCTTT. Its translation: CASSTRTGETEAFF.

The V and J genes are TRBV11-2 and TRBJ1-1; TRBD1 agrees at 7 bases. The CDR3 runs to 16 residues. V was clipped by 1 base and J by 6 bases; unmatched bases: 11. Looked up from germline, CDR1 is SGHAT and CDR2 is FQNNGV. Written as DNA, the CDR3 is TGTGCCAGCAGCTTAGGTCCGGGACAGAGTAACGCTGAAGCTTTCTTT. Its protein product is CASSLGPGQSNAEAFF.

The J gene is TRBJ1-2, the V gene TRBV7-2, with a weak D call TRBD1 (6 bases). The CDR3 runs 14 residues. Germline loops: CDR1 SGHTA, CDR2 FQGNSA. V was trimmed by 1 base and J by 8 bases, leaving 14 bases between them. This CDR3 reads CASSLDGRGSGYTF. The CDR3 DNA reads TGTGCCAGCAGCTTAGATGGCAGGGGAAGCGGCTACACCTTC.

This clonotype appeared a few times. The V gene is TRBV6-2 or TRBV6-3, the J gene TRBJ2-7; D tentatively fits TRBD1 or TRBD2 (5 bases each). CDR3 length: 14 amino acids. The V and J ends lost 7 bases and 2 bases respectively, with 15 bases between them. Looked up from germline, CDR1 is MNHEY and CDR2 is SVGEGT. The CDR3 loop is CASITGRTTYEQYF. The CDR3 bases are TGTGCCAGCATCACGGGGCGGACCACCTACGAGCAGTACTTC.

This clonotype was recorded a few times. The chain joins TRBV9 to TRBJ2-2; TRBD2 might be the D (5 bases). This CDR3 is built from 12 residues. Germline V gene lookup returns CDR1 SGDLS and CDR2 YYNGEE. Trimming stripped 5 bases from V and 6 bases from J, with 8 bases between. CDR3 DNA: TGTGCCAGCAGTTTTAGCGCCGGGGAGCTGTTTTTT. It encodes CASSFSAGELFF. The complete variable domain, with remaining parts taken from reference TRBV9 and TRBJ2-2, reads DSGVTQTPKHLITATGQRVTLRCSPRSGDLSVYWYQQSLDQGLQFLIQYYNGEERAKGNILERFSAQQFPDLHSELNLSSLELGDSALYFCASSFSAGELFFGEGSRLTVL.

This clonotype was counted at least ten times. V and J are TRBV7-3 and TRBJ2-5, with a possible D match to TRBD1 (6 bases). The CDR3 runs to 13 residues. Trimming removed 3 bases at V and 3 bases at J, with 8 bases between. CDR1 and CDR2 from the germline V gene are SGHTA and FQGTGA. The DNA of the CDR3 is TGTGCCAGCAGCTTGAACAGGGAAGAGACCCAGTACTTC. Translating it yields CASSLNREETQYF.